This T cell receptor beta chain was recovered during a study of CD8 T cells in Susac syndrome. Losses at the gene ends were 8 bases for V and 7 bases for J; bases not matched to a gene: 4. This CDR3 region has 13 residues. Germline values: CDR1 KGHDR, CDR2 SFDVKD. CD8+ and CD4+ T cells from blood underwent TCR beta sequencing, which was carried out in a high-throughput format. The control group consisted of healthy donors matched for age and sex. After extraction with the RNeasy kit, roughly 0.45 to 1 ug of the RNA was reverse transcribed using random hexamers. Amplification of TCR beta CDR3 across 54 Vbeta and 13 Jbeta was performed with immunoSEQ multiplex PCR. Each CDR3 protein is one row after TCRdb ran MiXCR on the immunoSEQ multiplex PCR reads. The table shows 45,000 to 60,000 distinct CDR3 sequences, with 80% to 95% occurring only once.

Sequencing was done on a sample of CD8+ T cells from PBMCs. This receptor was taken from a human donor in good health. V and J are TRBV24-1 and TRBJ2-2; TRBD1 aligns across 9 bases. CDR3 region: CATKQGASGELFF. The CDR3 DNA reads as TGTGCCACCAAACAGGGGGCCAGCGGGGAGCTGTTTTTT.